This T cell receptor beta chain originates from a study of Ad26.COV2.S vaccination and SARS-CoV-2 variants. Stated treatment: over 15 received Ad26.COV2.S at low or high dose, single or two shots; about five received placebo; per-sample allocation not given. On day 63 after the first injection, vaccine and placebo recipients gave samples. Produced via immunoSEQ multiplex PCR; TCRdb's table is partial and in-frame only. Here the sample spans approximately 420,000 clones, about nine tenths being singletons. The CDR3 runs to 17 residues. The V and J ends lost 0 bases and 3 bases respectively, with 18 bases between them. Per the germline V gene, CDR1 is SGHRS and CDR2 is YFSETQ.

This chain connects TRBV5-1 to TRBJ1-1, with D perhaps matching TRBD1 (6 bases). The sequences come from peripheral blood, collected in a trial of Ad26.COV2.S vaccine versus placebo. This TCR came from a person between 18 and 60 years old who received the Ad26.COV2.S COVID-19 vaccine or a placebo. The CDR3 DNA follows: TGCGCCAGCAGCTTGGCCCCGGACAGATATACTTACACTGAAGCTTTCTTT. Its translation is CASSLAPDRYTYTEAFF.